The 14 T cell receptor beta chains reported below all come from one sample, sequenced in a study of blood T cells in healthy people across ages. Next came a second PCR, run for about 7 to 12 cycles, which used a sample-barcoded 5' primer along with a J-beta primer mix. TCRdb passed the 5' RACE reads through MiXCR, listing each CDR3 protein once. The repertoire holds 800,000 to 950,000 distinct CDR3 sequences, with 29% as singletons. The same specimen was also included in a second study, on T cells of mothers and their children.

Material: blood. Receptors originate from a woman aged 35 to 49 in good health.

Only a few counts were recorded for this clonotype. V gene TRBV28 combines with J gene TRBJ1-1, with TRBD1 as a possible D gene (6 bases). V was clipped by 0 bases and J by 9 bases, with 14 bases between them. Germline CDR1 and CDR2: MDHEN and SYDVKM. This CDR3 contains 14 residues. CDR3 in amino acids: CASSLWEGGRQAFF. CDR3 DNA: TGTGCCAGCAGTTTATGGGAAGGGGGACGGCAAGCTTTCTTT.

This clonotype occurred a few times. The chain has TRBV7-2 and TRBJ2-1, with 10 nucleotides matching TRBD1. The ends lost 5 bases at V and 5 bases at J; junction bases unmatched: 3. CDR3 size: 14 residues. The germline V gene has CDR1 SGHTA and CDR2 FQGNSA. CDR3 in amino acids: CASSTGQGDNEQFF. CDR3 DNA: TGTGCCAGCAGCACAGGACAGGGGGACAATGAGCAGTTCTTC.

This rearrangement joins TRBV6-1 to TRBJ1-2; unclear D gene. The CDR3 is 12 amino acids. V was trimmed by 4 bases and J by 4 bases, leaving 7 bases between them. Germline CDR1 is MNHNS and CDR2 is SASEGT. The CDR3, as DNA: TGTGCCAGCAGTGTGACTGTCTATGGCTACACCTTC. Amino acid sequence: CASSVTVYGYTF.

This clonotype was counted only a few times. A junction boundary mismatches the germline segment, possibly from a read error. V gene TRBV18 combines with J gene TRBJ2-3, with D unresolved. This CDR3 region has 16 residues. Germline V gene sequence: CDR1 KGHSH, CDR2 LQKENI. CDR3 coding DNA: TGTGCCAACTCACCACCGGCGGCGGCTAGCACAGATACGCAGTATTTT. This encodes CANSPPAAASTDTQYF.

In DNA, the CDR3 is TGCGCCAGCAGCTTGGACAGGGGCCCTGCTAGCTACACCTTC. Translation: CASSLDRGPASYTF. The rearrangement uses TRBV5-1 and TRBJ1-2; 7 nucleotides agree with TRBD1. After removal of 0 bases from V and 9 bases from J, the junction contained 8 bases not matched to a gene. The CDR3 is 14 amino acids. Germline V CDR1 and CDR2: SGHRS, YFSETQ.

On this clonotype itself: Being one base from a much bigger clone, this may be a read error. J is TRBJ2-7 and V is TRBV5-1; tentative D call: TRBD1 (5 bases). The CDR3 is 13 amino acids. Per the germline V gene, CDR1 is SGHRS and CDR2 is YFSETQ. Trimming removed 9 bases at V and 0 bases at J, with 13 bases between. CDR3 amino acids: CANKDSISYEQYF. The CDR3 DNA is TGCGCCAACAAAGACAGCATCTCCTACGAGCAGTACTTC.

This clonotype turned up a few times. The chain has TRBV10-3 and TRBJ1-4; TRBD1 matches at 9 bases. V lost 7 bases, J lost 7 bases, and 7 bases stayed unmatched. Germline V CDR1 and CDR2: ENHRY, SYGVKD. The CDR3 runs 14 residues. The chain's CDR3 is CAIKEQGAGEKLFF. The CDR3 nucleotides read TGTGCCATCAAAGAACAGGGGGCAGGTGAAAAACTGTTTTTT.

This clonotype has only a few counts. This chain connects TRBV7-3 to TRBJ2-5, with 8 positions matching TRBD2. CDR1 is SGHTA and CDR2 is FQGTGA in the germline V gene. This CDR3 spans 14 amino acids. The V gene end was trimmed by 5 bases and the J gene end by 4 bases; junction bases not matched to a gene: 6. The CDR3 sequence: CASSPGGGAETQYF. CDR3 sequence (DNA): TGTGCCAGCAGCCCGGGGGGGGGGGCAGAGACCCAGTACTTC.

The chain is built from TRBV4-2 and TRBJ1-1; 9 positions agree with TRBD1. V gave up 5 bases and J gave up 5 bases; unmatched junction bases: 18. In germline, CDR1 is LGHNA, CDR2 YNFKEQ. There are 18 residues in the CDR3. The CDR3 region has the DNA TGTGCCAGCAGCAGTAATAAACAGGGGGCGCGTGCGGGGACTGAAGCTTTCTTT. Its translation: CASSSNKQGARAGTEAFF.

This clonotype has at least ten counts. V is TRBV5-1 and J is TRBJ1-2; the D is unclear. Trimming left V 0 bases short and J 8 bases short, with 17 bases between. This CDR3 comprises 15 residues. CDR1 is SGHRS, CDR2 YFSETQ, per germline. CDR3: CASSLEATTLYGYTF. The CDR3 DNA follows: TGCGCCAGCAGCTTGGAGGCTACGACCCTCTACGGCTACACCTTC. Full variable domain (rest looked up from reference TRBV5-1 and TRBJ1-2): KAGVTQTPRYLIKTRGQQVTLSCSPISGHRSVSWYQQTPGQGLQFLFEYFSETQRNKGNFPGRFSGRQFSNSRSEMNVSTLELGDSALYLCASSLEATTLYGYTFGSGTRLTVV.

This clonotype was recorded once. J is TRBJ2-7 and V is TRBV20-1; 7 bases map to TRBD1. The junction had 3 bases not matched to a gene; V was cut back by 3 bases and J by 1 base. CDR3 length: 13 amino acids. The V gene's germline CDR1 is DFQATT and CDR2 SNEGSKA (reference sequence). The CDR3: CSASLRGSYEQYF. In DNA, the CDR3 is TGCAGTGCTAGTCTCAGGGGGTCCTACGAGCAGTACTTC.

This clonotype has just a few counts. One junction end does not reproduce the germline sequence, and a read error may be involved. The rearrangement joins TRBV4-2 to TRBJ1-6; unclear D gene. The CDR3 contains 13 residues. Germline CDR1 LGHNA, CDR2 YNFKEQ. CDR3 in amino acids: CASSSEFNSPPHF. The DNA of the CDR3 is TGTGCCAGCTCTTCCGAATTCAATTCACCCCCCCACTTT.

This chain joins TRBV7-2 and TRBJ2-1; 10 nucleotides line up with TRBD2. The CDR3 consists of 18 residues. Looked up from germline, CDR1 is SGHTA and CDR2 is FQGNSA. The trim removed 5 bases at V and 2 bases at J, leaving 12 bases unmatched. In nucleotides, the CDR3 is TGTGCCAGCAGCATATGGGTCAGCGGGGGGGCCACCTACAATGAGCAGTTCTTC. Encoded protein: CASSIWVSGGATYNEQFF.

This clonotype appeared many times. The CDR3 sequence: CASSQQINYGYTF. DNA for the CDR3: TGTGCCAGCAGCCAACAGATTAACTATGGCTACACCTTC. V and J are TRBV3-1 and TRBJ1-2; D gene uncertain. CDR1 is LGHDT and CDR2 is YNNKEL in the germline V gene (reference sequence). V shed 2 bases and J shed 1 base, with 5 bases lying between them. The CDR3 has 13 amino acids.